A single sample is the source of the 23 T cell receptor beta chains below, sequenced in a study of cytomegalovirus exposure and HLA in healthy donors (TCRdb year 2017). The library was produced with the immunoSEQ multiplex PCR assay. This immuneACCESS table, as held by TCRdb, lists in-frame sequences with V and J called but not all clones. Of the missing ones, under half trace to an unresolved V gene in checked studies; the others have no known cause. The sample table shows about 74,000 clones, and 90% to 95% are seen once. The top ten clonotypes cover about 1.6% of the sample. Sequencing was performed on PBMCs. Every receptor here comes from a man younger than 35 in good health and CMV-seropositive.

The chain recombines TRBV14 with TRBJ2-7; TRBD2 might be the D (5 bases). Germline V lookup: CDR1 SGHDN, CDR2 FVKESK. V shed 1 base and J shed 4 bases, with 8 bases lying between them. The CDR3 has 13 residues. DNA of the CDR3: TGTGCCAGCAGCCAAGGAGGCGGGTACGAGCAGTACTTC. Translated: CASSQGGGYEQYF.

The CDR3 DNA is TGCGCCAGCAGCCAGACAGGGGTCCTCACAGATACGCAGTATTTT. Encoded protein: CASSQTGVLTDTQYF. V is TRBV4-1 and J is TRBJ2-3; 8 positions match TRBD1. This CDR3 spans 15 amino acids. Trimming took 3 bases from V and 2 from J; bases not matched to a gene: 4. Germline V gene data show CDR1 as MGHRA and CDR2 as YSYEKL.

The chain employs TRBV28 and TRBJ2-1; D remains ambiguous. The V gene lost 5 bases and the J gene lost 0 bases, with 11 bases spanning the gap. This CDR3 spans 15 amino acids. Germline values: CDR1 MDHEN, CDR2 SYDVKM. DNA for the CDR3: TGTGCCAGCAGTGTCCTCGGTAGCTCCTACAATGAGCAGTTCTTC. Its translation: CASSVLGSSYNEQFF.

The CDR3 loop is CASTYYWADTQYF. The CDR3 region has the DNA TGCGCCAGCACCTACTACTGGGCAGATACGCAGTATTTT. The chain is built from TRBV23-1 and TRBJ2-3; unclear D gene. Being an ORF, TRBV23-1 has a function that is uncertain. The CDR3 runs to 13 residues. Trimming stripped 7 bases from V and 4 bases from J, with 12 bases between.

V gene TRBV28 combines with J gene TRBJ1-5; D gene ambiguous. The CDR3 is made up of 15 amino acids. V shed 3 bases and J shed 1 base, with 10 bases lying between them. Per the germline V gene, CDR1 is MDHEN and CDR2 is SYDVKM. The CDR3 bases are TGTGCCAGCAGTTTCCTTTCCCCGAGCAATCAGCCCCAGCATTTT. Its protein is CASSFLSPSNQPQHF.

The chain couples TRBV15 to TRBJ1-2, with 10 bases that match TRBD1. The CDR3 spans 15 residues. Germline CDR1 reads LNHNV; CDR2 reads YYDKDF (reference sequence). V was clipped by 3 bases and J by 8 bases; unmatched bases: 9. CDR3 nucleotide sequence: TGTGCCACCAGCAGGGACAGGGGGATATCAAGCGGCTACACCTTC. This gives the protein CATSRDRGISSGYTF. The complete variable domain, with remaining parts taken from reference TRBV15 and TRBJ1-2, reads DAMVIQNPRYQVTQFGKPVTLSCSQTLNHNVMYWYQQKSSQAPKLLFHYYDKDFNNEADTPDNFQSRRPNTSFCFLDIRSPGLGDTAMYLCATSRDRGISSGYTFGSGTRLTVV.

The V call is TRBV2, the J call TRBJ1-4; 11 bases map to TRBD1. V shed 8 bases, J shed 7 bases, and the junction held 9 bases outside the gene matches. The CDR3 runs to 15 residues. CDR1 is SNHLY and CDR2 is FYNNEI in the germline V gene. The CDR3 region is CASSQGDRGSEKLFF. The CDR3 DNA reads TGTGCCAGCTCCCAAGGGGACAGGGGGAGTGAAAAACTGTTTTTT. The whole variable domain, filled in from reference TRBV2 and TRBJ1-4, reads EPEVTQTPSHQVTQMGQEVILRCVPISNHLYFYWYRQILGQKVEFLVSFYNNEISEKSEIFDDQFSVERPDGSNFTLKIRSTKLEDSAMYFCASSQGDRGSEKLFFGSGTQLSVL.

This rearrangement joins TRBV5-1 to TRBJ2-5, with a possible D match to TRBD2 (6 bases). Germline V lookup: CDR1 SGHRS, CDR2 YFSETQ. The V and J ends lost 4 bases and 4 bases respectively, with 23 bases between them. The CDR3 has 17 residues. This chain's CDR3 is CASSPGVAGRKGETQYF. The CDR3 nucleotides are TGCGCCAGCAGCCCGGGGGTTGCGGGACGGAAAGGAGAGACCCAGTACTTC.

The rearrangement uses TRBV5-1 and TRBJ2-5; tentatively, D is TRBD2 (6 bases). The CDR3 runs to 17 residues. Trimming took 4 bases from V and 4 from J, leaving 23 bases between them. Germline CDR1 is SGHRS and CDR2 is YFSETQ. The CDR3 nucleotides are TGCGCCAGCAGCAGTGGTGGGCGGGGAATAATGGGAGAGACCCAGTACTTC. This translates into CASSSGGRGIMGETQYF.

This chain connects TRBV28 to TRBJ2-1, with D perhaps matching TRBD2 (6 bases). The ends were cut back, 3 bases at V and 7 bases at J, with 16 bases in the middle. Germline CDR1 is MDHEN and CDR2 is SYDVKM. This CDR3 region has 15 residues. The CDR3 reads CASSLGTTGVNEQFF. The CDR3 coding sequence is TGTGCCAGCAGTTTGGGCACCACGGGGGTGAATGAGCAGTTCTTC. The whole variable domain, filled in from reference TRBV28 and TRBJ2-1, reads DVKVTQSSRYLVKRTGEKVFLECVQDMDHENMFWYRQDPGLGLRLIYFSYDVKMKEKGDIPEGYSVSREKKERFSLILESASTNQTSMYLCASSLGTTGVNEQFFGPGTRLTVL.

The V gene is TRBV14, the J gene TRBJ2-2; D uncertain. Trimming took off 4 bases at V and 3 bases at J, with 6 bases between the two ends. CDR3 size: 13 residues. The germline V gene encodes CDR1 SGHDN and CDR2 FVKESK. CDR3 amino acids: CASSLTDTGELFF. For the CDR3, the DNA is TGTGCCAGCAGCCTTACAGACACCGGGGAGCTGTTTTTT.

The chain uses TRBV30 and TRBJ1-5, with 9 nucleotides matching TRBD1. Germline CDR1 reads GTSNPN; CDR2 reads SVGIG (reference sequence). The CDR3 spans 15 residues. V was clipped by 3 bases and J by 6 bases; unmatched bases: 9. The CDR3 region has the DNA TGTGCCTGGAGACAATCCGGGACAGGGAGTCAGCCCCAGCATTTT. It specifies CAWRQSGTGSQPQHF.

The rearrangement uses TRBV27 and TRBJ2-3, with 7 positions matching TRBD2. This CDR3 spans 17 amino acids. Germline CDR1 is MNHEY and CDR2 is SMNVEV (reference sequence). Losses at the gene ends were 3 bases for V and 2 bases for J; bases not matched to a gene: 11. The CDR3 bases are TGTGCCAGCAGTTTGGGCCCGGCTAGCGGAAACACAGATACGCAGTATTTT. This codes for CASSLGPASGNTDTQYF.

J is TRBJ1-2 and V is TRBV16; TRBD1 aligns across 12 bases. Germline V gene lookup returns CDR1 KGHSY and CDR2 FQNENV. This CDR3 spans 15 amino acids. The V segment lost 3 bases and the J segment 6 bases; nucleotides outside the gene matches: 5. CDR3 amino acids: CASSHVGQGADGYTF. Here the CDR3 DNA reads TGTGCCAGCAGCCACGTGGGACAGGGGGCGGATGGCTACACCTTC.

The V call is TRBV7-3, the J call TRBJ2-1, with TRBD1 matching 10 bases. Germline loops: CDR1 SGHTA, CDR2 FQGTGA. The V and J ends lost 5 bases and 7 bases, in that order; junction bases with no gene match: 5. The CDR3 covers 14 residues. The CDR3 loop reads CASSTTGQGNEQFF. The DNA for the CDR3 is TGTGCCAGCAGCACAACGGGACAGGGGAATGAGCAGTTCTTC.

This chain uses TRBV7-2 with TRBJ2-7, with 9 bases matching TRBD2. Germline CDR1 is SGHTA and CDR2 is FQGNSA. V shed 1 base and J 2 bases; nucleotides not matched to a gene: 3. This CDR3 has 15 residues. This CDR3 reads CASSLEGGRAYEQYF. The CDR3 DNA is TGTGCCAGCAGCTTAGAGGGCGGGAGGGCCTACGAGCAGTACTTC.

This chain connects TRBV4-1 to TRBJ2-1, with 10 bases matching TRBD2. Germline V lookup: CDR1 MGHRA, CDR2 YSYEKL. The ends lost 3 bases at V and 7 bases at J; junction bases unmatched: 6. The CDR3 runs to 15 residues. The CDR3 protein is CASSHPGLAENEQFF. CDR3 DNA: TGCGCCAGCAGCCACCCCGGACTAGCGGAGAATGAGCAGTTCTTC.

The chain links TRBV5-1 to TRBJ2-3, with a tentative D call TRBD2 (5 bases). Trimming removed 6 bases at V and 5 bases at J, with 13 bases between. CDR3 length: 13 amino acids. The germline gives CDR1 SGHRS, CDR2 YFSETQ. The CDR3 is CASKILDKDTQYF. CDR3 sequence (DNA): TGCGCCAGCAAAATACTAGATAAAGATACGCAGTATTTT. Looking up the rest from reference TRBV5-1 and TRBJ2-3 gives the full variable domain: KAGVTQTPRYLIKTRGQQVTLSCSPISGHRSVSWYQQTPGQGLQFLFEYFSETQRNKGNFPGRFSGRQFSNSRSEMNVSTLELGDSALYLCASKILDKDTQYFGPGTRLTVL.

This chain connects TRBV7-2 to TRBJ1-4; 8 nucleotides match TRBD1. The germline V gene encodes CDR1 SGHTA and CDR2 FQGNSA. The trim removed 5 bases at V and 8 bases at J, leaving 10 bases unmatched. The CDR3 consists of 15 residues. The DNA for the CDR3 is TGTGCCAGCAGCGCCTCTCACGGGACAGGCGAAAAACTGTTTTTT. This sequence encodes CASSASHGTGEKLFF. Based on the CDR3 plus reference TRBV7-2 and TRBJ1-4, the full variable domain is GAGVSQSPSNKVTEKGKDVELRCDPISGHTALYWYRQSLGQGLEFLIYFQGNSAPDKSGLPSDRFSAERTGGSVSTLTIQRTQQEDSAVYLCASSASHGTGEKLFFGSGTQLSVL.

This chain joins TRBV7-9 and TRBJ2-7; a possible D gene is TRBD2 (5 bases). From germline, CDR1 is SEHNR and CDR2 FQNEAQ (reference sequence). Trimming stripped 3 bases from V and 3 bases from J, with 12 bases between. The CDR3 has 14 amino acids. The CDR3 DNA reads TGTGCCAGCAGCTTTGCGCCGGGGAACTACGAGCAGTACTTC. Its protein is CASSFAPGNYEQYF.

The chain recombines TRBV5-1 with TRBJ2-5, with 7 bases that match TRBD2. V trimming: 0 bases; J trimming: 5 bases; junction bases outside the gene matches: 16. The CDR3 has 18 amino acids. The V gene's germline CDR1 is SGHRS and CDR2 YFSETQ. Here the CDR3 reads CASSLEKPSGGFRETQYF. The DNA for the CDR3 is TGCGCCAGCAGCTTGGAGAAGCCGTCGGGAGGATTTCGGGAGACCCAGTACTTC.

The rearrangement uses TRBV6-1 and TRBJ1-1; 7 nucleotides align to TRBD1. There are 14 residues in the CDR3. Trimming at V came to 5 bases and at J to 1 base, leaving 4 bases not matched to a gene. In germline, CDR1 is MNHNS, CDR2 SASEGT. For the CDR3, the DNA is TGTGCCAGCAGTCCGCAGGGGGAGAACACTGAAGCTTTCTTT. Its protein is CASSPQGENTEAFF.

The chain recombines TRBV9 with TRBJ1-2; D not resolved. The CDR3 length is 16 residues. V lost 2 bases and J lost 3, with 17 bases in between. The germline CDR1 and CDR2 sequences are SGDLS and YYNGEE. CDR3 in DNA: TGTGCCAGCAGCGTTGGAAGACACACGAGGGACTATGGCTACACCTTC. This codes for CASSVGRHTRDYGYTF.